Given below is one T cell receptor beta chain in context. Its target is not known. The protocol was immunoSEQ multiplex PCR, while the TCRdb copy is restricted to in-frame clones and leaves out a portion. The data contain some 2 million clones, approximately 95% of them singletons. The CDR3 contains 14 residues. The V segment lost 8 bases and the J segment 0 bases; nucleotides outside the gene matches: 6. Germline V CDR1 and CDR2: MNHNY, SVGAGI (reference sequence). Those who donated, Caucasian adults without exception, all lived in Nashville, Tennessee. Researchers partitioned CD4+ cells into CD45RA+ naive and CD45RA-negative memory subsets. The sample belongs to a study of shared clonotypes between healthy human individuals. Findings of the study overall: In several donors, about 5% of naive CD4 clonotypes appeared in common.

The V and J genes are TRBV6-6 and TRBJ1-1; 7 nucleotides match TRBD1. This sequence was found in a man aged 18 to 30 in good health. Material: naive CD4+ T cells sorted from blood. This sample's subset: CD45RA+ positively selected. CDR3 in amino acids: CASGYRGMNTEAFF. CDR3 in DNA: TGTGCCAGCGGGTACAGGGGCATGAACACTGAAGCTTTCTTT.